The 17 T cell receptor beta chains below were found in one sample sequenced in a study of CD8+ T cells in alopecia areata. Sequencing relied on a cDNA template that was reverse transcribed from extracted RNA. The method was immunoSEQ multiplex PCR; TCRdb's version includes in-frame clones alone and lacks a portion of them. The sample records some 120,000 clones, around 60% being singletons. Treatment given: oral pan-JAK inhibitor, 5-10 mg twice daily. This specimen was CD4+ T cells sorted from blood, taken at week 4, from a patient treated with tofacitinib. The receptor source for this set is a human donor with alopecia areata.

The J gene is TRBJ1-1, the V gene TRBV30; D ambiguous. The CDR3 contains 12 residues. Germline V lookup: CDR1 GTSNPN, CDR2 SVGIG (reference sequence). V lost 7 bases, J lost 5 bases, and 14 bases lay in between. CDR3 in DNA: TGTGCCTCTAGGGAGGGATGGACTGAAGCTTTCTTT. Translated, it gives CASREGWTEAFF.

V usage is TRBV4-3 and J usage is TRBJ2-7; D is undetermined. V lost 4 bases to trimming and J lost 1 base, with 14 bases between them. CDR3 length equals 15 residues. Per germline, CDR1 LGHNA and CDR2 YSLEER. This chain's CDR3 is CASSLSVAPSYEQYF. As DNA, the CDR3 is TGCGCCAGCAGCCTCAGCGTCGCGCCGTCCTACGAGCAGTACTTC.

The rearrangement uses TRBV4-1 and TRBJ2-4; D remains unclear. This CDR3 region has 15 residues. Germline V gene data show CDR1 as MGHRA and CDR2 as YSYEKL. Trimming took off 4 bases at V and 3 bases at J, with 13 bases between the two ends. The CDR3 region is CASSPLLTLKNIQYF. In nucleotides, the CDR3 is TGCGCCAGCAGCCCCCTTCTCACCCTCAAAAACATTCAGTACTTC.

In its sample, this clone was seen a few times. V is TRBV29-1 and J is TRBJ1-2, with TRBD1 identical over 8 bases. V lost 5 bases and J lost 3; bases outside the gene matches: 5. This CDR3 comprises 13 residues. Germline V gene data show CDR1 as SQVTM and CDR2 as ANQGSEA. CDR3 nucleotides: TGCAGCGTTAAGGACAGGGTGGACTATGGCTACACCTTC. This codes for CSVKDRVDYGYTF.

CDR3 loop: CASRPGQARNTIYF. DNA for the CDR3: TGTGCCAGCAGACCAGGCCAGGCCCGAAACACCATATATTTT. V is TRBV6-5 and J is TRBJ1-3; D uncertain. V was pared by 6 bases and J by 5 bases, with 14 bases between. This CDR3 spans 14 amino acids. The germline V gene has CDR1 MNHEY and CDR2 SVGAGI.

The chain couples TRBV5-6 to TRBJ1-2; D unresolved. V was clipped by 1 base and J by 2 bases, with 18 bases between them. CDR1 and CDR2 (germline): SGHDT, YYEEEE. The CDR3 contains 17 residues. CDR3: CASSLRLLGETNYGYTF. CDR3 DNA sequence: TGTGCCAGCAGCTTGAGACTTTTGGGCGAGACGAACTATGGCTACACCTTC.

The chain joins TRBV5-4 to TRBJ2-3; TRBD2 agrees at 11 bases. With V trimmed by 4 bases and J by 1 base, 2 bases remained unmatched. Looked up from germline, CDR1 is SGHNT and CDR2 is YYREEE (reference sequence). CDR3 length: 15 amino acids. The CDR3 bases are TGTGCCAGCAGCCCGGGACTAGCGGGCACAGATACGCAGTATTTT. As protein: CASSPGLAGTDTQYF.

The gene calls are TRBV5-5 and TRBJ2-1, with 12 nucleotides matching TRBD1. Per germline, CDR1 SGHKS and CDR2 YYEKEE (reference sequence). V shed 6 bases and J 8 bases; nucleotides not matched to a gene: 9. The CDR3 consists of 15 residues. The CDR3 is CASTREGQGADEQFF. The CDR3 coding sequence is TGTGCCAGCACTAGAGAGGGACAGGGGGCTGATGAGCAGTTCTTC.

The J gene is TRBJ2-5, the V gene TRBV30; TRBD2 is a possible D gene (5 bases). Trimming removed 0 bases at V and 7 bases at J, with 9 bases between. The CDR3 runs 12 residues. Germline CDR1 and CDR2: GTSNPN and SVGIG (reference sequence). The CDR3 DNA sequence: TGTGCCTGGAGTGTACGAGAGGGGACCCAGTACTTC. Translating it yields CAWSVREGTQYF.

This clone was seen only a few times. The V and J genes are TRBV18 and TRBJ2-5; TRBD1 matches 7 bases. The CDR3 has 16 residues. J gave up 2 bases and V 3 bases, and 9 bases lay outside the gene matches. CDR1 is KGHSH and CDR2 is LQKENI in the germline V gene. CDR3 residues: CASSPTRQGQQETQYF. CDR3 DNA sequence: TGTGCCAGCTCACCTACTCGACAGGGTCAGCAAGAGACCCAGTACTTC.

The CDR3, as DNA: TGTGCCACCAGCAGTTTCGTGACGGACACCGGGGAGCTGTTTTTT. This gives the protein CATSSFVTDTGELFF. The chain recombines TRBV15 with TRBJ2-2; no definite D call. The length of the CDR3 is 15 residues. Germline CDR1 and CDR2: LNHNV and YYDKDF (reference sequence). Trimming pared 3 bases from V and 3 bases from J, leaving 11 bases between.

The chain uses TRBV5-6 and TRBJ2-3, with D perhaps matching TRBD1 (5 bases). This CDR3 comprises 13 residues. Germline V gene data show CDR1 as SGHDT and CDR2 as YYEEEE. Trimming removed 2 bases from V and 3 bases from J, with 7 bases in between. The CDR3 coding sequence is TGTGCCAGCAGCTTATCAGGGACAGATACGCAGTATTTT. It specifies CASSLSGTDTQYF.

The chain couples TRBV28 to TRBJ2-7, with 7 positions matching TRBD2. This CDR3 is 13 amino acids long. Trimming took 5 bases from V and 7 from J; bases not matched to a gene: 8. Germline CDR1 and CDR2: MDHEN and SYDVKM. CDR3 nucleotide sequence: TGTGCCAGCAGTCTCCCGGGGGGTAGGGAGCAGTACTTC. Translated, it gives CASSLPGGREQYF.

The V call is TRBV7-2, the J call TRBJ2-2; D unclear. CDR1 and CDR2 (germline): SGHTA, FQGNSA. Trimming removed 4 bases from V and 7 bases from J, with 16 bases in between. The CDR3 runs 15 residues. As DNA, the CDR3 is TGTGCCAGCAGCTCGCCCATGGGCGTCGGCGGGGAGCTGTTTTTT. Protein product: CASSSPMGVGGELFF.

The CDR3, as DNA: TGTGCCAGCAGCCGGCCCGGGGGGGGAGCTTTCTTT. It codes for CASSRPGGGAFF. V usage is TRBV6-5 and J usage is TRBJ1-1; D might be TRBD1 (5 bases). This CDR3 comprises 12 residues. CDR1 is MNHEY, CDR2 SVGAGI, per germline. V was shortened by 6 bases and J by 10 bases, with 15 bases between the two germline ends.

This clone appeared once. This chain joins TRBV29-1 and TRBJ1-2; TRBD1 is a possible D gene (6 bases). Per the germline V gene, CDR1 is SQVTM and CDR2 is ANQGSEA. V was shortened by 6 bases and J by 3 bases, with 20 bases between the two germline ends. The CDR3 sequence is 15 residues long. The CDR3 is CSVGEGGGLDYGYTF. For the CDR3, the DNA is TGCAGCGTCGGAGAGGGTGGGGGGCTTGACTATGGCTACACCTTC.

The CDR3 loop reads CASSLMGVGSEAFF. The CDR3 DNA is TGTGCCAGCAGCTTAATGGGGGTAGGCTCTGAAGCTTTCTTT. V gene TRBV7-3 combines with J gene TRBJ1-1; possibly TRBD1 for D (5 bases). This CDR3 region has 14 residues. The germline V and J ends were trimmed by 1 base and 6 bases, with 12 bases remaining between them. Germline lookup yields CDR1 SGHTA and CDR2 FQGTGA.